This is a list of T cell receptor beta chains from one sample in a study of shared clonotypes between healthy human individuals. Generated by immunoSEQ multiplex PCR, the TCRdb table keeps only in-frame clones and is missing some. The sample includes about 1.5 million clones, approximately 98% seen only once; the top ten take roughly 0.45%. Material: naive CD4+ T cells sorted from blood. The receptor set was obtained from a young man in good health. The CDR3 runs from the conserved cysteine through the conserved F or W. D genes are given only for firm matches. Part of the rows lack a size; the others show once, few, many or a class for expanded clones.

v_gene: TRBV5-4; d_gene: .; j_gene: TRBJ2-1; abundance: .; CDR3nt: TGTGCCAGCAGCTTGAGAGGCGGGAACAATGAGCAGTTCTTC; CDR3aa: CASSLRGGNNEQFF
v_gene: TRBV5-1; d_gene: TRBD1; j_gene: TRBJ2-2; abundance: .; CDR3nt: TGCGCCAGCAGCGACCGGGACAGGGGCCCCGGGGAGCTGTTTTTT; CDR3aa: CASSDRDRGPGELFF
v_gene: TRBV7-2; d_gene: .; j_gene: TRBJ2-7; abundance: .; CDR3nt: TGTGCCAGCAGCTTACCACGGCCCCGCGAGCAGTACTTC; CDR3aa: CASSLPRPREQYF
v_gene: TRBV10-3; d_gene: .; j_gene: TRBJ1-5; abundance: .; CDR3nt: TGTGCCATCAGAGGGGACCTCAATCAGCCCCAGCATTTT; CDR3aa: CAIRGDLNQPQHF
v_gene: TRBV25-1; d_gene: TRBD2; j_gene: TRBJ2-3; abundance: .; CDR3nt: TGTGCCAGCAGAGGGACTAGCGGGAGTGGCGCAGATACGCAGTATTTT; CDR3aa: CASRGTSGSGADTQYF
v_gene: TRBV6-5; d_gene: .; j_gene: TRBJ2-2; abundance: .; CDR3nt: TGTGCCAGCAGGTACACCCGGGCGCAAAACACCGGGGAGCTGTTTTTT; CDR3aa: CASRYTRAQNTGELFF
v_gene: TRBV5-5; d_gene: .; j_gene: TRBJ1-5; abundance: .; CDR3nt: TGTGCCAGCAGCTCGGGGGTTTTGGGCAATCAGCCCCAGCATTTT; CDR3aa: CASSSGVLGNQPQHF
v_gene: TRBV5-4; d_gene: TRBD1; j_gene: TRBJ2-3; abundance: .; CDR3nt: TGTGCCAGCAGCACGCCCAAGACAGGGGCAGCAGATACGCAGTATTTT; CDR3aa: CASSTPKTGAADTQYF
v_gene: TRBV7-9; d_gene: TRBD2; j_gene: TRBJ2-1; abundance: .; CDR3nt: TGTGCCAGCAGCCCAACTTCCGGGAGGATTTCTTCCAATGAGCAGTTCTTC; CDR3aa: CASSPTSGRISSNEQFF
v_gene: TRBV14; d_gene: .; j_gene: TRBJ2-7; abundance: .; CDR3nt: TGTGCCAGCAGCCGAGGAGACAGATCCGAGCAGTACTTC; CDR3aa: CASSRGDRSEQYF
v_gene: TRBV15; d_gene: .; j_gene: TRBJ2-7; abundance: .; CDR3nt: TGTGCCACCAGCACTCGGGTCGGGCCGGGGGAGTACTTC; CDR3aa: CATSTRVGPGEYF
v_gene: TRBV28; d_gene: TRBD2; j_gene: TRBJ2-1; abundance: .; CDR3nt: TGTGCCAGCAGTTTATTCTCGGGAGGGAACAATGAGCAGTTCTTC; CDR3aa: CASSLFSGGNNEQFF
v_gene: TRBV28; d_gene: .; j_gene: TRBJ1-2; abundance: .; CDR3nt: TGTGCCAGCAGTTTAAGACAGCCCTATGGCTACACCTTC; CDR3aa: CASSLRQPYGYTF
v_gene: TRBV7-2; d_gene: .; j_gene: TRBJ2-7; abundance: .; CDR3nt: TGTGCCAGCAGCCACGGGACATTCTCCTACGAGCAGTACTTC; CDR3aa: CASSHGTFSYEQYF
v_gene: TRBV28; d_gene: TRBD2; j_gene: TRBJ2-7; abundance: .; CDR3nt: TGTGCCAGCAGTTTAGCGGGAGGGCAGTACTTC; CDR3aa: CASSLAGGQYF
v_gene: TRBV7-6; d_gene: .; j_gene: TRBJ1-4; abundance: .; CDR3nt: TGTGCCAGCAGCCCTCGACTTGATGAAAAACTGTTTTTT; CDR3aa: CASSPRLDEKLFF
v_gene: TRBV5-5; d_gene: .; j_gene: TRBJ1-5; abundance: .; CDR3nt: TGTGCCAGCAGCTTGGGTCTCGGTCCCAGTCCGGATCAGCCCCAGCATTTT; CDR3aa: CASSLGLGPSPDQPQHF
v_gene: TRBV5-6; d_gene: TRBD2; j_gene: TRBJ2-5; abundance: .; CDR3nt: TGTGCCAGCAGCTATAGCGGGAGGATACAAGAGACCCAGTACTTC; CDR3aa: CASSYSGRIQETQYF
v_gene: TRBV6-6; d_gene: .; j_gene: TRBJ1-1; abundance: .; CDR3nt: TGTGCCAGCAGAGGCTCTTTGAACACTGAAGCTTTCTTT; CDR3aa: CASRGSLNTEAFF
v_gene: TRBV7-2; d_gene: TRBD2; j_gene: TRBJ2-3; abundance: .; CDR3nt: TGTGCCAGCAGCTTAGTCGGATCGGCGGGAGGGCCTGATACGCAGTATTTT; CDR3aa: CASSLVGSAGGPDTQYF
v_gene: TRBV28; d_gene: .; j_gene: TRBJ1-2; abundance: .; CDR3nt: TGTGCCAGCAGGGAACGGCTGGGCTACACCTTC; CDR3aa: CASRERLGYTF
v_gene: TRBV5-4; d_gene: TRBD1; j_gene: TRBJ2-5; abundance: .; CDR3nt: TGTGCCAGCAGCGCAGCCGGGACAGGGGTGGAGACCCAGTACTTC; CDR3aa: CASSAAGTGVETQYF
v_gene: TRBV18; d_gene: .; j_gene: TRBJ2-5; abundance: .; CDR3nt: TGTGCCAGCTCACCACCGATCCAGACTGCCCCACAAGAGACCCAGTACTTC; CDR3aa: CASSPPIQTAPQETQYF
v_gene: TRBV27; d_gene: TRBD2; j_gene: TRBJ2-1; abundance: .; CDR3nt: TGTGCCAGCAGTTCTAAGGGAGGGCCATCCAATGAGCAGTTCTTC; CDR3aa: CASSSKGGPSNEQFF
v_gene: TRBV5-1; d_gene: .; j_gene: TRBJ1-5; abundance: .; CDR3nt: TGCGCCAGCAGCTTGGGGCAGGGCCCCTATAGCAATCAGCCCCAGCATTTT; CDR3aa: CASSLGQGPYSNQPQHF
v_gene: TRBV6-9; d_gene: TRBD2; j_gene: TRBJ2-7; abundance: .; CDR3nt: TGTGCCAGCAGTTATTGGGGACTAGCGGCTAGGTCCTCCTACGAGCAGTACTTC; CDR3aa: CASSYWGLAARSSYEQYF
v_gene: TRBV19; d_gene: .; j_gene: TRBJ1-2; abundance: .; CDR3nt: TGTGCCAGTAGTCCCCTGCGGACGGGGAAGGGATTATATGGCTACACCTTC; CDR3aa: CASSPLRTGKGLYGYTF
v_gene: TRBV7-2; d_gene: .; j_gene: TRBJ2-7; abundance: .; CDR3nt: TGTGCCAGCAGCCAACCACAGGGTTACGAGCAGTACTTC; CDR3aa: CASSQPQGYEQYF
v_gene: TRBV29-1; d_gene: .; j_gene: TRBJ2-1; abundance: .; CDR3nt: TGCAGCGTTGCGGGCTCCCGGGGCTCCTACAATGAGCAGTTCTTC; CDR3aa: CSVAGSRGSYNEQFF
v_gene: TRBV21-1; d_gene: .; j_gene: TRBJ2-3; abundance: once; CDR3nt: TGTGCCAGCAGCAAAGCATCGCGGGGACTAGCGGGAGAGGCTAGCACAGATACGCAGTATTTT; CDR3aa: CASSKASRGLAGEASTDTQYF
v_gene: TRBV6-1; d_gene: TRBD1; j_gene: TRBJ1-2; abundance: .; CDR3nt: TGTGCCAGCAGTGAAGCAACAGGGGGCGCAACACTAGGCTACACCTTC; CDR3aa: CASSEATGGATLGYTF
v_gene: TRBV5-4; d_gene: .; j_gene: TRBJ2-2; abundance: .; CDR3nt: TGTGCCAGCAGCTTAATAGGACAGCTCACCGGGGAGCTGTTTTTT; CDR3aa: CASSLIGQLTGELFF
v_gene: TRBV5-1; d_gene: .; j_gene: TRBJ1-5; abundance: once; CDR3nt: TGCGCCAGCAGCTCGATGGGGCATCAGCCCCAGCATTTT; CDR3aa: CASSSMGHQPQHF
v_gene: TRBV29-1; d_gene: .; j_gene: TRBJ1-2; abundance: .; CDR3nt: TGCAGCGTTGGAGGGAATGGCTACACCTTC; CDR3aa: CSVGGNGYTF
v_gene: TRBV7-8; d_gene: .; j_gene: TRBJ1-3; abundance: .; CDR3nt: TGTGCCAGCAGCGCTGACTCTGGAAACACCATATATTTT; CDR3aa: CASSADSGNTIYF
v_gene: TRBV2; d_gene: .; j_gene: TRBJ2-5; abundance: .; CDR3nt: TGTGCCAGCAGCACACAGGTCCAAGAGACCCAGTACTTC; CDR3aa: CASSTQVQETQYF
v_gene: TRBV5-4; d_gene: TRBD1; j_gene: TRBJ2-7; abundance: .; CDR3nt: TGTGCCAGCAGCGGTGGACAGGGCCCCTACGAGCAGTACTTC; CDR3aa: CASSGGQGPYEQYF
v_gene: TRBV5-1; d_gene: .; j_gene: TRBJ2-3; abundance: .; CDR3nt: TGCGCCAGCAGCTTGGGTCGCAACACCCCTGGTGGGGATACGCAGTATTTT; CDR3aa: CASSLGRNTPGGDTQYF
v_gene: TRBV27; d_gene: TRBD1; j_gene: TRBJ1-2; abundance: .; CDR3nt: TGTGCCAGCAGTTTAACAGGGGGGAACTATGGCTACACCTTC; CDR3aa: CASSLTGGNYGYTF
v_gene: TRBV5-1; d_gene: .; j_gene: TRBJ2-3; abundance: once; CDR3nt: TGCGCCAGCAGCAGGGACCTCCATACGCAGTATTTT; CDR3aa: CASSRDLHTQYF
v_gene: TRBV30; d_gene: TRBD1; j_gene: TRBJ2-5; abundance: .; CDR3nt: TGTGCCTGGCATGAGTGGGGACAGGGGTTGGTGCGTGGAGCGACCCAGTACTTC; CDR3aa: CAWHEWGQGLVRGATQYF
v_gene: TRBV6-1; d_gene: TRBD2; j_gene: TRBJ2-7; abundance: .; CDR3nt: TGTGCCAGCAGTTTGACTAGCACAAGCTCCTACGAGCAGTACTTC; CDR3aa: CASSLTSTSSYEQYF
v_gene: TRBV2; d_gene: .; j_gene: TRBJ2-1; abundance: .; CDR3nt: TGTGCCAGCAAGGCGGTACACAGCTCCTACAATGAGCAGTTCTTC; CDR3aa: CASKAVHSSYNEQFF
v_gene: TRBV9; d_gene: TRBD1; j_gene: TRBJ2-1; abundance: .; CDR3nt: TGTGCCAGCAGCGCTCGGGACAGGGGGCACAATGAGCAGTTCTTC; CDR3aa: CASSARDRGHNEQFF